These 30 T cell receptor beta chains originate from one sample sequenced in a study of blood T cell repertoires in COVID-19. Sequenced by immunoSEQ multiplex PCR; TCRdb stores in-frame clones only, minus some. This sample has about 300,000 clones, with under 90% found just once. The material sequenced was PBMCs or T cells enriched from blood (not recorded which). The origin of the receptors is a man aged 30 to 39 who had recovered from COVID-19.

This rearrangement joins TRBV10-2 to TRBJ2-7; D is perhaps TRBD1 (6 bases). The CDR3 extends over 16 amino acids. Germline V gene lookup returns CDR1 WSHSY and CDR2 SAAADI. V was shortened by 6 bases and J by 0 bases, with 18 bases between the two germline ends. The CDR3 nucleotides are TGCGCCAGCAGCCGCGACAGGTTGTCGAGCTCCTACGAGCAGTACTTC. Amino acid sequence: CASSRDRLSSSYEQYF.

The DNA for the CDR3 is TGTGCCAGCTCAAGGGGACAGGGGGGCACAGATACGCAGTATTTT. Protein product: CASSRGQGGTDTQYF. The V and J genes are TRBV18 and TRBJ2-3; the match to TRBD1 covers 11 bases. Germline CDR1 KGHSH, CDR2 LQKENI. V lost 5 bases to trimming and J lost 1 base; unmatched junction nucleotides: 2. There are 15 residues in the CDR3.

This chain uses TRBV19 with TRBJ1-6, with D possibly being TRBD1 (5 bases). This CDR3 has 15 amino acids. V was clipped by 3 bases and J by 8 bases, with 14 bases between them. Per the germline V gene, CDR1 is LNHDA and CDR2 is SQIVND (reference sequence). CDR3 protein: CASSILLTVDSPLHF. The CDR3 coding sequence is TGTGCCAGTAGTATTCTTTTGACAGTTGATTCACCCCTCCACTTT.

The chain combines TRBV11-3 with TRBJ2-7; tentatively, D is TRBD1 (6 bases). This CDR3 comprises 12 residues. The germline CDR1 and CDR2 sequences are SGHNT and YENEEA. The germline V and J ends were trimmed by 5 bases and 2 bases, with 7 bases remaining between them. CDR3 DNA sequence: TGTGCCAGCAGCCGGGACACCTACGAGCAGTACTTC. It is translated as CASSRDTYEQYF.

As DNA, the CDR3 is TGCAGTGCTAGTCTTGTAGATGCCGAGCAGTACTTC. It yields the protein CSASLVDAEQYF. The V and J genes are TRBV20-1 and TRBJ2-7; D is unclear. V lost 3 bases and J 6 bases, leaving 12 bases between the germline ends. Germline lookup yields CDR1 DFQATT and CDR2 SNEGSKA (reference sequence). This CDR3 spans 12 amino acids.

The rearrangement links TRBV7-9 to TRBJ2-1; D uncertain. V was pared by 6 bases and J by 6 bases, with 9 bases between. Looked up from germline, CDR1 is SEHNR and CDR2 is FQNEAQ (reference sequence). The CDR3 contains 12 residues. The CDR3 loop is CASRDRLNEQFF. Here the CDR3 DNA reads TGTGCCAGCAGAGATAGACTCAATGAGCAGTTCTTC.

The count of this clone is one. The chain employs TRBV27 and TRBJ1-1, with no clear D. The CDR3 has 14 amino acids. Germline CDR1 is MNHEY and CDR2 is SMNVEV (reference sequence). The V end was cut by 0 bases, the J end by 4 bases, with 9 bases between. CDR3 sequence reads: CASSLSGSGTEAFF. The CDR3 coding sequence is TGTGCCAGCAGTTTATCAGGGAGCGGCACTGAAGCTTTCTTT.

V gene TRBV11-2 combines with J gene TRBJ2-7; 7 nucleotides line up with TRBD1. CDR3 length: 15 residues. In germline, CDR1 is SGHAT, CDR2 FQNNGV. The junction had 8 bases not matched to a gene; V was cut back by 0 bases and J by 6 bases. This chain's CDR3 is CASSLDDRVSREQYF. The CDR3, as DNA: TGTGCCAGCAGCTTAGATGACAGGGTATCTCGCGAGCAGTACTTC.

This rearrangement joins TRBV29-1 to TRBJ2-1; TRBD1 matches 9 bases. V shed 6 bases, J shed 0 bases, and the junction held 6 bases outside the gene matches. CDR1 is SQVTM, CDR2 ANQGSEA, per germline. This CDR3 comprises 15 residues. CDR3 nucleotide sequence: TGCAGCGTAGCCGGGACAGGGAGCTCCTACAATGAGCAGTTCTTC. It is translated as CSVAGTGSSYNEQFF.

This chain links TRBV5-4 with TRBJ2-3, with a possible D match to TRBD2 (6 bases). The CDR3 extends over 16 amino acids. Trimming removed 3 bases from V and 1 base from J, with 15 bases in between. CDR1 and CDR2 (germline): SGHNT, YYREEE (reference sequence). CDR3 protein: CASSSPPGAGTDTQYF. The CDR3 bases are TGTGCCAGCAGCTCCCCTCCGGGAGCTGGCACAGATACGCAGTATTTT.

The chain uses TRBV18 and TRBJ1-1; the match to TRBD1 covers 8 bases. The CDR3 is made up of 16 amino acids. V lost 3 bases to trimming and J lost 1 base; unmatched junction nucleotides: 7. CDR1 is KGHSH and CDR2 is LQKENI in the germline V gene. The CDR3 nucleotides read TGTGCCAGCTCACCCTTACAACAGGGGGAGAACACTGAAGCTTTCTTT. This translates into CASSPLQQGENTEAFF.

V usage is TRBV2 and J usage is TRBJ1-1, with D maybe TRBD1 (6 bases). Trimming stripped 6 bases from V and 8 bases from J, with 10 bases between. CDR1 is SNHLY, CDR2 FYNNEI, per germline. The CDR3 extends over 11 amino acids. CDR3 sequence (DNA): TGTGCCAGCAGCCGGACAGTAGAAGCTTTCTTT. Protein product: CASSRTVEAFF.

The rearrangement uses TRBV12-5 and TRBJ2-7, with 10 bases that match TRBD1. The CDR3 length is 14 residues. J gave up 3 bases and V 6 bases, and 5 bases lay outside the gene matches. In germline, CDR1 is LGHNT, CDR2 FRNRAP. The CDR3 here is CASGPGQGDYEQYF. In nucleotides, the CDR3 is TGTGCTAGTGGACCCGGACAGGGGGACTACGAGCAGTACTTC.

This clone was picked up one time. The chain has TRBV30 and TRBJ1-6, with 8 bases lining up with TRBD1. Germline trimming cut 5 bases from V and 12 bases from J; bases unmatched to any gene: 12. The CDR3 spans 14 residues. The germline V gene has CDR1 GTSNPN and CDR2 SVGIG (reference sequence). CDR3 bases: TGTGCCTGGTATCCGGACAGGGTACAAGGACCCCTCCACTTT. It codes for CAWYPDRVQGPLHF.

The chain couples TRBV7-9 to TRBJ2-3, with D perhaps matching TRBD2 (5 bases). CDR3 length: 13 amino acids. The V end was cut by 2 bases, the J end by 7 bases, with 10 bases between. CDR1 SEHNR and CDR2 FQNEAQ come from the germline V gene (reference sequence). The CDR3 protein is CASSLILAHTQYF. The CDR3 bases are TGTGCCAGCAGCTTAATCCTAGCTCATACGCAGTATTTT.

The CDR3 reads CASSLEGRDTQYF. CDR3 bases: TGTGCCAGCAGTTTAGAGGGGCGAGATACGCAGTATTTT. V usage is TRBV12-3 or TRBV12-4 and J usage is TRBJ2-3, with a weak D call TRBD1 (5 bases). Trimming cost V 1 base and J 5 bases, with 7 bases left between them. The CDR3 loop spans 13 amino acids.

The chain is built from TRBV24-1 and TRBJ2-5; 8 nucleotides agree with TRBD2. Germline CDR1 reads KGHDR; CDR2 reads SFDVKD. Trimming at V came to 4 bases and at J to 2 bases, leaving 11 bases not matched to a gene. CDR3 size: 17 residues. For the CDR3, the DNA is TGTGCCACCAGTGACCCTCGGGGGGGCCAGGTTCAAGAGACCCAGTACTTC. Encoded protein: CATSDPRGGQVQETQYF.

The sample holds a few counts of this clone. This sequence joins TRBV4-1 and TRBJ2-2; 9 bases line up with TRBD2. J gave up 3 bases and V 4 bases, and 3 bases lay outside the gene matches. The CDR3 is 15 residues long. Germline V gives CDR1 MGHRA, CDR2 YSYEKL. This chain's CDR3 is CASSRSGGDTGELFF. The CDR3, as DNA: TGCGCCAGCAGCCGTAGCGGGGGAGACACCGGGGAGCTGTTTTTT.

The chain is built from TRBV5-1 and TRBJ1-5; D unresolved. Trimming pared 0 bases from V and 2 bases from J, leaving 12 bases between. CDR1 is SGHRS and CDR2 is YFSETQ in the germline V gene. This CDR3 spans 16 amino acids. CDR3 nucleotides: TGCGCCAGCAGCTTGGGGGTCAGAGGAGGCAATCAGCCCCAGCATTTT. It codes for CASSLGVRGGNQPQHF.

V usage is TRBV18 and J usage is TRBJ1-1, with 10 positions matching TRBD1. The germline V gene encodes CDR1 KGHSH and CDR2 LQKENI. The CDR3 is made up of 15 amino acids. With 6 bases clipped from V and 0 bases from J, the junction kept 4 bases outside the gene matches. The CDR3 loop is CASSPGTGVNTEAFF. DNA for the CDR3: TGTGCCAGCTCGCCCGGGACAGGGGTGAACACTGAAGCTTTCTTT.

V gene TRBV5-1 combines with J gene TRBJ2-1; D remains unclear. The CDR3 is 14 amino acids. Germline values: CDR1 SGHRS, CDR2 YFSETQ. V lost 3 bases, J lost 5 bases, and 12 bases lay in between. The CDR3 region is CASSSLSEDNEQFF. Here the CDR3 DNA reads TGCGCCAGCAGCTCCTTGTCAGAAGACAATGAGCAGTTCTTC.

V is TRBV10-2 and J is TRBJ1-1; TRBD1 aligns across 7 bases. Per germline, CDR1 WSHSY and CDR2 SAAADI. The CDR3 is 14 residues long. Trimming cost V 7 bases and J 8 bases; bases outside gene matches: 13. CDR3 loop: CASKASGGGVEAFF. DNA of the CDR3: TGCGCCAGCAAGGCGTCAGGGGGTGGTGTGGAAGCTTTCTTT.

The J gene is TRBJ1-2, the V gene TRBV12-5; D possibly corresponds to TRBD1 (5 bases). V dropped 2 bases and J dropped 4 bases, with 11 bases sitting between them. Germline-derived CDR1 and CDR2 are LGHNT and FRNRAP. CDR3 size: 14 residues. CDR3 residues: CASGLPTGPYGYTF. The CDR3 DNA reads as TGTGCTAGTGGTTTGCCCACAGGTCCCTATGGCTACACCTTC.

In DNA, the CDR3 is TGTGCCAGCTCGCCGGGACAGTCGGATCAGCCCCAGCATTTT. Amino acids: CASSPGQSDQPQHF. The chain uses TRBV18 and TRBJ1-5, with TRBD1 identical over 7 bases. Germline loops: CDR1 KGHSH, CDR2 LQKENI. CDR3 length equals 14 residues. V shed 6 bases, J shed 5 bases, and the junction held 7 bases outside the gene matches.

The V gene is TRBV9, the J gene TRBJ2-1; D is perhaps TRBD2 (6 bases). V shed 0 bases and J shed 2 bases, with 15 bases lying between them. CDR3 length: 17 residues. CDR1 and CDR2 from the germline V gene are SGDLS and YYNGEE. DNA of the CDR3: TGTGCCAGCAGCGTAGGTGGCCGGGGCGGGGCCTACAATGAGCAGTTCTTC. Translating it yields CASSVGGRGGAYNEQFF.

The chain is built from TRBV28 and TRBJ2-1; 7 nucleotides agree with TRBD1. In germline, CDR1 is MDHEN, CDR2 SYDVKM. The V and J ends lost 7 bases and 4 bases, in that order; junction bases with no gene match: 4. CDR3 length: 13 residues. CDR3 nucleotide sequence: TGTGCCAGCAAGGGGGCAGGGTACAATGAGCAGTTCTTC. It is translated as CASKGAGYNEQFF.

The chain's CDR3 is CASSQATGVNEKLFF. In DNA form, the CDR3 reads TGCGCCAGCAGCCAAGCCACGGGTGTTAATGAAAAACTGTTTTTT. V is TRBV4-1 and J is TRBJ1-4; D remains ambiguous. The CDR3 has 15 amino acids. Germline CDR1 reads MGHRA; CDR2 reads YSYEKL. The V end lost 1 base, the J end lost 4 bases, and 10 bases lay between the germline ends.

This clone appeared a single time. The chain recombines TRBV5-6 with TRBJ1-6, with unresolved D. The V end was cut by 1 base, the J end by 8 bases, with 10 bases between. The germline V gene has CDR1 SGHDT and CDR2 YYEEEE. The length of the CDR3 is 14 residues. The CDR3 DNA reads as TGTGCCAGCAGCTTGAGGAGCGCGGATTCACCCCTCCACTTT. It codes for CASSLRSADSPLHF.

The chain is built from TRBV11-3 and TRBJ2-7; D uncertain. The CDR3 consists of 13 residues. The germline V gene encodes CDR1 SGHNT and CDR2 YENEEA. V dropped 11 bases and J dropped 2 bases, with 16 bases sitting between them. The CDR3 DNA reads TGTGCCCGCACGGGTCCTGACGCCTACGAGCAGTACTTC. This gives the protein CARTGPDAYEQYF.

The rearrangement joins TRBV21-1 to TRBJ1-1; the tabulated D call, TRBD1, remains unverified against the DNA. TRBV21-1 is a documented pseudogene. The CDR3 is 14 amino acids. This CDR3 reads CASNWDRGRTEAFF. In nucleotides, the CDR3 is TGTGCCAGCAACTGGGACAGGGGACGCACTGAAGCTTTCTTT.